Listed below are T cell receptor beta chains from one sample, sequenced in a study of cytomegalovirus exposure and HLA in healthy donors. Measured with immunoSEQ multiplex PCR; TCRdb has only the in-frame clones, and not every one. The sample consists of around 140,000 clones, roughly 89% of them appearing once. Sequencing was carried out using PBMCs. These receptors came from a woman between 18 and 29 years old in good health and CMV-seronegative. CDR3s include the opening cysteine and the closing phenylalanine or tryptophan. The order of the fields is V gene, clone size, D gene, J gene, CDR3 protein, CDR3 DNA. A D gene is named only where the DNA matches it firmly. The size of a clone is reported for some rows only, either as once, few or many, or as a class for expanded clones.

TRBV6-1	-	TRBD1	TRBJ1-5	CASRESGQGHQPQHF	TGTGCCAGCAGAGAATCGGGACAGGGTCATCAGCCCCAGCATTTT
TRBV9	-	TRBD1	TRBJ1-1	CASSGTGGPAFF	TGTGCCAGCAGCGGGACAGGGGGCCCAGCTTTCTTT
TRBV5-1	-	TRBD2	TRBJ2-1	CASSLSGGWSYNEQFF	TGCGCCAGCAGCCTTAGCGGGGGGTGGTCCTACAATGAGCAGTTCTTC
TRBV6-5	-	-	TRBJ1-2	CASSYSGRRQDGYTF	TGTGCCAGCAGTTACTCGGGGCGACGCCAGGATGGCTACACCTTC
TRBV5-1	once	-	TRBJ2-3	CASSLDATRSTDTQYF	TGCGCCAGCAGCTTGGATGCGACAAGGAGCACAGATACGCAGTATTTT
TRBV9	-	-	TRBJ2-3	CASSPRQTDTQYF	TGTGCCAGCAGCCCGCGACAAACAGATACGCAGTATTTT
TRBV27	-	TRBD1	TRBJ2-1	CASSLYNDRANEQFF	TGTGCCAGCAGTCTATACAACGACAGGGCCAATGAGCAGTTCTTC
TRBV7-9	few	-	TRBJ1-1	CASSLDRQLMNTEAFF	TGTGCCAGCAGCTTGGACCGACAGTTGATGAACACTGAAGCTTTCTTT
TRBV5-1	-	TRBD1	TRBJ1-4	CASSLDRVEEKLFF	TGCGCCAGCAGCCTAGACAGGGTGGAGGAAAAACTGTTTTTT
TRBV19	-	-	TRBJ2-2	CASSTRPDYLETGELFF	TGTGCCAGTAGTACCCGCCCAGATTATCTAGAGACCGGGGAGCTGTTTTTT
TRBV18	-	TRBD1	TRBJ2-3	CASSGTGLGYF	TGTGCCAGCTCCGGGACAGGGTTGGGGTATTTT
TRBV12-5	-	-	TRBJ1-1	CASAGQGYTEAFF	TGTGCTAGTGCGGGCCAGGGCTACACTGAAGCTTTCTTT
TRBV7-9	-	TRBD1	TRBJ1-2	CASSFPSDRAQGYGYTF	TGTGCCAGCAGCTTCCCTTCAGACAGGGCACAAGGCTATGGCTACACCTTC
TRBV5-1	-	-	TRBJ2-1	CASSLASGYGNEQFF	TGCGCCAGCAGCTTGGCCTCGGGGTACGGCAATGAGCAGTTCTTC
TRBV29-1	-	-	TRBJ1-1	CSVAPDTEAFF	TGCAGCGTTGCCCCGGACACTGAAGCTTTCTTT
TRBV2	-	-	TRBJ1-1	CANPTLRTAWGMNTEAFF	TGTGCCAACCCAACCCTCCGGACAGCCTGGGGGATGAACACTGAAGCTTTCTTT
TRBV20-1	-	-	TRBJ1-1	CSAFVMEAFF	TGCAGTGCTTTTGTTATGGAAGCTTTCTTT
TRBV18	-	-	TRBJ2-7	CASSPGQAALYEQYF	TGTGCCAGCTCACCTGGGCAAGCGGCCCTCTACGAGCAGTACTTC
TRBV29-1	-	-	TRBJ1-2	CSVEVGANYGYTF	TGCAGCGTTGAGGTCGGAGCTAACTATGGCTACACCTTC
TRBV5-4	-	TRBD2	TRBJ2-1	CASSLELADYNEQFF	TGTGCCAGCAGCTTGGAACTAGCGGATTACAATGAGCAGTTCTTC
TRBV29-1	few	-	TRBJ1-1	CSVERRLNTEAFF	TGCAGCGTTGAGCGGCGGCTGAACACTGAAGCTTTCTTT
TRBV2	-	-	TRBJ2-1	CASKDPRSGGLEQFF	TGTGCCAGCAAAGATCCCCGCTCGGGGGGCCTCGAGCAGTTCTTC
TRBV19	-	-	TRBJ1-1	CASRRGTEAFF	TGTGCCAGCAGAAGAGGCACTGAAGCTTTCTTT
TRBV6-1	-	TRBD1	TRBJ1-1	CASSGDRRNTEAFF	TGTGCCAGCAGTGGGGACAGGCGGAACACTGAAGCTTTCTTT
TRBV15	-	-	TRBJ1-5	CATSRQEGQPQHF	TGTGCCACCAGCAGACAGGAAGGTCAGCCCCAGCATTTT
TRBV11-2	-	-	TRBJ1-1	CASSLPPEGILNRAEAFF	TGTGCCAGCAGCTTACCCCCGGAGGGGATACTAAACCGCGCTGAAGCTTTCTTT
TRBV10-3	-	TRBD1	TRBJ2-1	CAIKDRVDDEQFF	TGTGCCATCAAGGACAGGGTTGACGATGAGCAGTTCTTC
TRBV7-9	-	TRBD1	TRBJ1-1	CASTGANAYTEAFF	TGTGCCAGTACAGGGGCGAATGCCTACACTGAAGCTTTCTTT
TRBV9	-	-	TRBJ1-3	CASSGGKDSFSGNTIYF	TGTGCCAGCAGCGGGGGCAAGGACAGTTTCTCTGGAAACACCATATATTTT
TRBV7-7	-	TRBD2	TRBJ2-7	CASSKDSGLAGLNEQYF	TGTGCCAGCAGTAAAGATTCGGGACTAGCGGGGCTCAACGAGCAGTACTTC
TRBV10-2	-	-	TRBJ1-1	CASSDFQGDTEAFF	TGCGCCAGCAGTGACTTCCAGGGTGACACTGAAGCTTTCTTT
TRBV4-1	-	TRBD1	TRBJ1-4	CASSPSRITGGETNEKLFF	TGCGCCAGCAGCCCATCACGTATAACAGGGGGCGAAACTAATGAAAAACTGTTTTTT
TRBV7-6	-	-	TRBJ1-2	CASSLVSQDYGYTF	TGTGCCAGCAGCTTAGTTTCCCAGGACTATGGCTACACCTTC
TRBV4-1	-	-	TRBJ1-1	CASSLTSTGSDTEAFF	TGCGCCAGCAGCCTAACATCAACAGGTTCGGACACTGAAGCTTTCTTT
TRBV5-1	-	TRBD2	TRBJ2-2	CASSLAGLPNTGELFF	TGCGCCAGCAGCTTAGCGGGGTTACCGAACACCGGGGAGCTGTTTTTT
TRBV9	-	TRBD2	TRBJ2-7	CASSASGGHSYEQYF	TGTGCCAGCAGCGCTAGCGGGGGGCACTCCTACGAGCAGTACTTC
TRBV6-5	-	TRBD2	TRBJ2-1	CASSPRGVYNEQFF	TGTGCCAGCAGTCCCCGGGGGGTTTACAATGAGCAGTTCTTC
TRBV9	-	TRBD1	TRBJ2-3	CASSVATGRDRTSTDTQYF	TGTGCCAGCAGCGTAGCTACGGGCAGGGACAGAACTAGCACAGATACGCAGTATTTT
TRBV5-1	-	TRBD1	TRBJ2-7	CASSLFGDRAYEQYF	TGCGCCAGCAGCTTGTTCGGGGACAGGGCCTACGAGCAGTACTTC
TRBV15	-	TRBD1	TRBJ1-5	CATSRVPDRDQPQHF	TGTGCCACCAGCAGAGTCCCTGACAGGGATCAGCCCCAGCATTTT
TRBV2	-	TRBD2	TRBJ2-2	CASSGTSGSTGELFF	TGTGCCAGCAGTGGGACTAGCGGGAGCACCGGGGAGCTGTTTTTT
TRBV5-1	-	-	TRBJ2-1	CASLGLAGGSYNEQFF	TGCGCCAGCCTCGGGCTAGCTGGGGGGTCTTACAATGAGCAGTTCTTC
TRBV5-4	-	-	TRBJ2-3	CASSSSMTGNTDTQYF	TGTGCCAGCAGTTCCTCCATGACAGGCAACACAGATACGCAGTATTTT
TRBV7-9	-	-	TRBJ2-7	CASSRRHSLETYEQYF	TGTGCCAGCAGCCGGCGACACTCCTTAGAAACCTACGAGCAGTACTTC
TRBV10-1	-	TRBD1	TRBJ1-3	CASIGDRGNTIYF	TGCGCCAGCATTGGGGACAGGGGAAACACCATATATTTT
TRBV7-9	-	-	TRBJ1-1	CASSLGQGPTEAFF	TGTGCCAGCAGCTTAGGGCAGGGGCCCACTGAAGCTTTCTTT
TRBV5-1	-	TRBD2	TRBJ2-4	CASSGGGADKNIQYF	TGCGCCAGCTCGGGCGGGGGGGCGGATAAAAACATTCAGTACTTC
TRBV5-1	-	TRBD2	TRBJ2-3	CASSLALAGGRSTDTQYF	TGCGCCAGCAGCTTGGCACTAGCGGGGGGGCGTAGCACAGATACGCAGTATTTT
TRBV6-6	-	-	TRBJ1-2	CASSYRAGNYGYTF	TGTGCCAGCAGTTATCGGGCAGGGAACTATGGCTACACCTTC
TRBV2	-	-	TRBJ1-6	CASRGRTVYNSPLHF	TGTGCCAGCAGGGGGCGGACGGTCTATAATTCACCCCTCCACTTT
TRBV4-1	-	-	TRBJ2-7	CASSQDGAGPYEQYF	TGCGCCAGCAGCCAAGACGGCGCGGGCCCGTACGAGCAGTACTTC
TRBV28	-	TRBD2	TRBJ2-3	CASRPGLAGGLSSDTQYF	TGTGCCAGCAGGCCCGGACTAGCGGGGGGGCTTAGTTCAGATACGCAGTATTTT
TRBV5-1	-	TRBD2	TRBJ2-3	CASSLNLAGADTDTQYF	TGCGCCAGCAGCTTGAATCTAGCGGGGGCTGACACAGATACGCAGTATTTT
TRBV7-9	-	-	TRBJ2-1	CASSPNREQFF	TGTGCCAGCAGCCCGAACAGGGAGCAGTTCTTC
TRBV11-2	-	-	TRBJ1-3	CASSLGTHSGNTIYF	TGTGCCAGCAGCTTAGGGACACACTCTGGAAACACCATATATTTT
TRBV18	-	-	TRBJ1-2	CASSPPGQLGYTF	TGTGCCAGCTCACCACCCGGACAGCTAGGCTACACCTTC
TRBV5-1	-	-	TRBJ2-1	CASSTKRAGAPNEQFF	TGCGCCAGCAGCACCAAACGCGCGGGGGCCCCCAATGAGCAGTTCTTC
TRBV15	-	-	TRBJ2-5	CATSRDRHREQETQYF	TGTGCCACCAGCAGAGATCGACACAGAGAACAAGAGACCCAGTACTTC
TRBV5-1	-	TRBD1	TRBJ2-1	CASSLTGGSDNEQFF	TGCGCCAGCAGCTTAACAGGGGGCAGCGACAATGAGCAGTTCTTC
TRBV5-1	-	TRBD2	TRBJ2-2	CASRPLAGGNTGELFF	TGCGCCAGCCGCCCTCTAGCGGGGGGTAACACCGGGGAGCTGTTTTTT